One and the same sample provided the 28 T cell receptor beta chains below, sequenced in a study of T cell responses to AZD1222 COVID-19 vaccine. The table came from immunoSEQ multiplex PCR; TCRdb's copy has only in-frame clones and leaves some out. The profile shows some 150,000 clones, roughly 89% of them singletons. The input for sequencing was peripheral blood, taken on day 0 of AZD1222 vaccination. These receptor sequences come from an adult in good health.

The chain has TRBV24-1 and TRBJ2-3; 9 nucleotides line up with TRBD1. Germline CDR1 is KGHDR and CDR2 is SFDVKD. J was trimmed by 4 bases and V by 4 bases; bases with no gene match: 8. This CDR3 comprises 16 residues. The CDR3 region is CATSDSTGQGADTQYF. Here the CDR3 DNA reads TGTGCCACCAGTGACTCCACGGGACAGGGTGCAGATACGCAGTATTTT.

The chain joins TRBV7-8 to TRBJ1-1; D is undetermined. V was trimmed by 4 bases and J by 6 bases, leaving 9 bases between them. The CDR3 sequence is 12 residues long. Per germline, CDR1 SGHVS and CDR2 FQNEAQ. In nucleotides, the CDR3 is TGTGCCAGCAGCTCTCATCAGGCTGAAGCTTTCTTT. Protein product: CASSSHQAEAFF.

There are a few counts of this clone. This same CDR3 is encoded by further DNA sequences in the sample. The chain recombines TRBV10-3 with TRBJ2-2; 7 bases match TRBD2. After removal of 0 bases from V and 0 bases from J, the junction contained 1 base not matched to a gene. The V gene's germline CDR1 is ENHRY and CDR2 SYGVKD. The length of the CDR3 is 16 residues. The CDR3 region is CAISESGGTNTGELFF. The CDR3 DNA is TGTGCCATCAGTGAGTCCGGGGGGACGAACACCGGGGAGCTGTTTTTT.

V is TRBV6-5 and J is TRBJ1-5; D is unresolved. The V gene's germline CDR1 is MNHEY and CDR2 SVGAGI. The CDR3 sequence is 14 residues long. Trimming took off 5 bases at V and 5 bases at J, with 13 bases between the two ends. CDR3 DNA sequence: TGTGCCAGCAGTCCAACCCCGGCGGATCAGCCCCAGCATTTT. Protein sequence: CASSPTPADQPQHF.

This sequence joins TRBV18 and TRBJ1-1; 8 bases match TRBD1. CDR1 is KGHSH and CDR2 is LQKENI in the germline V gene. This CDR3 is built from 14 residues. V lost 3 bases, J lost 5 bases, and 5 bases stayed unmatched. The CDR3 DNA reads as TGTGCCAGCTCACCGGGGACAGGAGAAACTGAAGCTTTCTTT. It is translated as CASSPGTGETEAFF.

The chain links TRBV29-1 to TRBJ1-1; D is perhaps TRBD1 (5 bases). This CDR3 is 16 amino acids long. CDR1 is SQVTM, CDR2 ANQGSEA, per germline. V was shortened by 0 bases and J by 1 base, with 15 bases between the two germline ends. Here the CDR3 reads CSVEEWGMGSNTEAFF. DNA for the CDR3: TGCAGCGTTGAAGAGTGGGGGATGGGGTCGAACACTGAAGCTTTCTTT.

V and J are TRBV28 and TRBJ2-7; possibly TRBD1 for D (6 bases). CDR1 and CDR2 from the germline V gene are MDHEN and SYDVKM. V gave up 5 bases and J gave up 4 bases, with 15 bases separating them. The CDR3 consists of 14 residues. DNA for the CDR3: TGTGCCAGCAGTAACGACCTACAGGGTTACGAGCAGTACTTC. It codes for CASSNDLQGYEQYF.

Here the CDR3 reads CASRGPGGTEAFF. Here the CDR3 DNA reads TGTGCCAGCAGAGGTCCCGGAGGGACTGAAGCTTTCTTT. The rearrangement joins TRBV11-3 to TRBJ1-1; D not resolved. V was pared by 6 bases and J by 5 bases, with 13 bases between. The CDR3 spans 13 residues. The germline CDR1 and CDR2 sequences are SGHNT and YENEEA.

V gene TRBV28 combines with J gene TRBJ2-1; D possibly uses TRBD1 or TRBD2 (5 bases each). The CDR3 is made up of 13 amino acids. Trimming cost V 5 bases and J 5 bases, with 10 bases left between them. Germline loops: CDR1 MDHEN, CDR2 SYDVKM. CDR3 DNA sequence: TGTGCCAGCAGTGGGGGTGGGGACAATGAGCAGTTCTTC. Translated, it gives CASSGGGDNEQFF.

The J gene is TRBJ1-3, the V gene TRBV2; D is possibly TRBD1 (5 bases). The CDR3 is 14 residues long. V lost 3 bases and J lost 4, with 10 bases in between. Germline values: CDR1 SNHLY, CDR2 FYNNEI. CDR3: CASSDGGKGNTIYF. DNA for the CDR3: TGTGCCAGCAGTGATGGGGGGAAAGGAAACACCATATATTTT.

The CDR3 spells CASSSPWNRDGYTF. CDR3 nucleotides: TGTGCCAGCAGTTCCCCCTGGAACCGGGATGGCTACACCTTC. The J gene is TRBJ1-2, the V gene TRBV28; no clear D. Trimming removed 4 bases from V and 6 bases from J, with 15 bases in between. Germline V lookup: CDR1 MDHEN, CDR2 SYDVKM. The CDR3 sequence is 14 residues long.

The chain combines TRBV5-6 with TRBJ2-7; 9 bases are shared with TRBD1. This CDR3 has 18 amino acids. From germline, CDR1 is SGHDT and CDR2 YYEEEE. After removal of 4 bases from V and 5 bases from J, the junction contained 19 bases not matched to a gene. The CDR3 region has the DNA TGTGCCAGCAGCCGGGCGGCTTGGGACGGACAGGGGAGCCACGAGCAGTACTTC. This sequence encodes CASSRAAWDGQGSHEQYF.

Worth noting for this clone: This specimen includes other DNA sequences encoding the same CDR3. The chain employs TRBV3-1 (or the pseudogene TRBV3-2) and TRBJ2-7; D gene uncertain. The CDR3 runs 11 residues. Germline CDR1 LGHDT, CDR2 YNNKEL (reference sequence). The germline V and J ends were trimmed by 3 bases and 1 base, with 1 base remaining between them. In nucleotides, the CDR3 is TGTGCCAGCAGCCATTCCTACGAGCAGTACTTC. This gives the protein CASSHSYEQYF.

The rearrangement joins TRBV6-5 to TRBJ1-2, with D perhaps TRBD1 (6 bases). Trimming shortened V by 7 bases and J by 1 base, and 10 bases separated the two germline ends. Germline lookup yields CDR1 MNHEY and CDR2 SVGAGI. The CDR3 loop spans 13 amino acids. CDR3 amino acids: CASNPGHNYGYTF. CDR3 sequence (DNA): TGTGCCAGCAACCCGGGACATAACTATGGCTACACCTTC.

This chain links TRBV6-1 with TRBJ2-5; D possibly corresponds to TRBD2 (5 bases). Between the trimmed V and J ends, which lost 2 bases and 3 bases, there was a span of 13 bases. The CDR3 extends over 15 amino acids. Germline assignment: CDR1 MNHNS and CDR2 SASEGT. CDR3 coding DNA: TGTGCCAGCAGTGAAATGTCCGGAGGAAAAGAGACCCAGTACTTC. Translated: CASSEMSGGKETQYF.

The table lists this clone with a few counts. This rearrangement joins TRBV6-5 to TRBJ2-1; D may be TRBD1 or TRBD2 (6 bases each). Between the trimmed V and J ends, which lost 6 bases and 8 bases, there was a span of 20 bases. Per germline, CDR1 MNHEY and CDR2 SVGAGI. The CDR3 extends over 15 amino acids. The CDR3 here is CASRDPFGGRDEQFF. DNA for the CDR3: TGTGCCAGCAGGGACCCGTTTGGGGGGCGCGATGAGCAGTTCTTC.

The gene calls are TRBV19 and TRBJ1-5; D is perhaps TRBD1 (5 bases). CDR3 length equals 15 residues. Germline CDR1 is LNHDA and CDR2 is SQIVND (reference sequence). V lost 5 bases, J lost 3 bases, and 14 bases lay in between. CDR3 nucleotide sequence: TGTGCCAGTAGTTTGACAGAGACCTACAATCAGCCCCAGCATTTT. Protein: CASSLTETYNQPQHF.

As concerns this clone: Other nucleotide sequences in the sample specify the same CDR3. J is TRBJ2-2 and V is TRBV11-3; D might be TRBD2 (5 bases). Germline V gene sequence: CDR1 SGHNT, CDR2 YENEEA. Trimming took 1 base from V and 1 from J, leaving 7 bases between them. The CDR3 consists of 15 residues. CDR3 sequence (DNA): TGTGCCAGCAGCTTAGTCAGCGGGAACACCGGGGAGCTGTTTTTT. This encodes CASSLVSGNTGELFF.

The chain carries TRBV7-9 and TRBJ1-4; 7 nucleotides align to TRBD1. There are 15 residues in the CDR3. CDR1 and CDR2 from the germline V gene are SEHNR and FQNEAQ (reference sequence). V trimming: 5 bases; J trimming: 5 bases; junction bases outside the gene matches: 8. The CDR3, as DNA: TGTGCCAGCAGCCTCTCGACAGGGCGGAATGAAAAACTGTTTTTT. Its translation is CASSLSTGRNEKLFF.

The chain joins TRBV2 to TRBJ1-6, with D unresolved. This CDR3 spans 13 amino acids. V lost 6 bases to trimming and J lost 14 bases, with 17 bases between them. Germline V gene sequence: CDR1 SNHLY, CDR2 FYNNEI. CDR3 residues: CASRPGPDQSLHF. The CDR3 DNA reads as TGTGCCAGCAGACCCGGACCCGATCAATCCCTCCACTTT.

The rearrangement uses TRBV19 and TRBJ2-7; TRBD2 agrees at 9 bases. V trimming: 7 bases; J trimming: 4 bases; junction bases outside the gene matches: 5. There are 13 residues in the CDR3. The germline V gene encodes CDR1 LNHDA and CDR2 SQIVND (reference sequence). The CDR3 DNA sequence: TGTGCCAGTACGACTAGCGGAGAGTACGAGCAGTACTTC. Its translation: CASTTSGEYEQYF.

This chain links TRBV18 with TRBJ1-2; a weak D match, TRBD1 (6 bases). Trimming shortened V by 3 bases and J by 2 bases, and 19 bases separated the two germline ends. The V gene's germline CDR1 is KGHSH and CDR2 LQKENI. This CDR3 has 17 amino acids. In DNA form, the CDR3 reads TGTGCCAGCTCACCGACGGCTCCCGGACAGACCAACTATGGCTACACCTTC. Its translation: CASSPTAPGQTNYGYTF.

V gene TRBV27 combines with J gene TRBJ2-7; TRBD1 agrees at 9 bases. CDR3 length: 15 residues. V dropped 2 bases and J dropped 2; count of bases not matched to a gene: 4. Germline loops: CDR1 MNHEY, CDR2 SMNVEV (reference sequence). This CDR3 reads CASSLRDRAAYEQYF. In DNA, the CDR3 is TGTGCCAGCAGTTTAAGGGACAGGGCCGCCTACGAGCAGTACTTC.

The chain recombines TRBV5-1 with TRBJ2-7; TRBD2 might be the D (5 bases). Trimming pared 0 bases from V and 4 bases from J, leaving 14 bases between. Germline values: CDR1 SGHRS, CDR2 YFSETQ. The CDR3 covers 15 residues. The CDR3 DNA follows: TGCGCCAGCAGCTTGGACGGGGATCTAGGGTACGAGCAGTACTTC. Translating gives CASSLDGDLGYEQYF.

V is TRBV18 and J is TRBJ1-2, with D unclear. CDR1 KGHSH and CDR2 LQKENI come from the germline V gene. The CDR3 runs 15 residues. Trimming took 3 bases from V and 1 from J, leaving 12 bases between them. The CDR3 loop reads CASSPEGLVNYGYTF. In nucleotides, the CDR3 is TGTGCCAGCTCACCCGAAGGGCTGGTTAACTATGGCTACACCTTC.

V gene TRBV28 combines with J gene TRBJ1-2; 9 bases map to TRBD1. CDR1 is MDHEN, CDR2 SYDVKM, per germline. This CDR3 region has 15 residues. The junction had 9 bases not matched to a gene; V was cut back by 5 bases and J by 5 bases. As DNA, the CDR3 is TGTGCCAGCAGTCCGGTATTGGGACAGGGATATGGCTACACCTTC. As protein: CASSPVLGQGYGYTF.

Of note for this clone: One end of the junction fails to match germline, which may point to a read error. For the CDR3, the DNA is TGTGCCAGCAGTGAATTGGCCTCCGACAATGAGCAGTTCTTC. Translation gives CASSELASDNEQFF. The V gene is TRBV25-1, the J gene TRBJ2-1, with D hard to call. This CDR3 comprises 14 residues. The V gene's germline CDR1 is MGHDK and CDR2 SYGVNS.

The table lists this clone with a count of one. The chain recombines TRBV14 with TRBJ2-5; D gene ambiguous. With 1 base removed from V and 5 bases from J, the gap between germline ends came to 11 bases. The CDR3 has 14 amino acids. Germline-derived CDR1 and CDR2 are SGHDN and FVKESK. The CDR3 sequence: CASSQGLGPETQYF. The CDR3 nucleotides read TGTGCCAGCAGCCAAGGGCTGGGCCCGGAGACCCAGTACTTC.